These 16 T cell receptor beta chains were sequenced from one sample in a study of blood T cell repertoires in COVID-19. Generated by immunoSEQ multiplex PCR, the TCRdb table keeps only in-frame clones and is missing some. This repertoire shows fewer than 350,000 clones, 88% found once; its top ten account for 9% to 9.5%. The specimen was peripheral blood. These receptors originate from a man between 18 and 29 years old with active or convalescent COVID-19.

The rearrangement links TRBV5-1 to TRBJ1-6, with TRBD1 identical over 7 bases. Trimming removed 2 bases from V and 7 bases from J; junction bases left unmatched: 18. Germline lookup yields CDR1 SGHRS and CDR2 YFSETQ. There are 19 residues in the CDR3. Written as DNA, the CDR3 is TGCGCCAGCAGCTTTTCGGGGCTAGACAGGGAGAAGTTCAATTCACCCCTCCACTTT. Its protein product is CASSFSGLDREKFNSPLHF.

This chain connects TRBV5-5 to TRBJ1-2; the match to TRBD1 covers 9 bases. Germline CDR1 and CDR2: SGHKS and YYEKEE (reference sequence). This CDR3 region has 16 residues. The junction had 14 bases not matched to a gene; V was cut back by 6 bases and J by 5 bases. CDR3 loop: CASTPSLGQGGYGYTF. CDR3 DNA sequence: TGTGCCAGCACTCCAAGCCTGGGACAGGGTGGGTATGGCTACACCTTC.

The chain has TRBV12-5 and TRBJ2-7, with TRBD2 matching 10 bases. Per germline, CDR1 LGHNT and CDR2 FRNRAP. The CDR3 sequence is 16 residues long. V lost 1 base, J lost 6 bases, and 9 bases stayed unmatched. CDR3 nucleotide sequence: TGTGCTAGTGGTTTGGACCCTAGCGGGGGTGCGGGCGAGCAGTACTTC. Encoded protein: CASGLDPSGGAGEQYF.

This clone was counted a single time. The chain couples TRBV19 to TRBJ1-6; 8 bases align to TRBD1. The CDR3 runs 15 residues. From germline, CDR1 is LNHDA and CDR2 SQIVND (reference sequence). Trimming cost V 9 bases and J 5 bases; bases outside gene matches: 9. This CDR3 reads CASRYGTGDNSPLHF. Here the CDR3 DNA reads TGTGCCAGCAGATACGGGACAGGTGATAATTCACCCCTCCACTTT.

The V gene is TRBV4-3, the J gene TRBJ2-2, with no clear D. Germline CDR1 is LGHNA and CDR2 is YSLEER. The CDR3 has 16 residues. V shed 0 bases and J shed 1 base, with 9 bases lying between them. The CDR3, as DNA: TGCGCCAGCAGCCAAGAAGGCGGCCGGAACACCGGGGAGCTGTTTTTT. Amino acid sequence: CASSQEGGRNTGELFF.

The rearrangement joins TRBV29-1 to TRBJ2-2; TRBD1 agrees at 10 bases. The CDR3 runs to 15 residues. Per germline, CDR1 SQVTM and CDR2 ANQGSEA. Losses at the gene ends were 5 bases for V and 7 bases for J; bases not matched to a gene: 10. The CDR3 bases are TGCAGCGTTACCCGTGGGACAGGGGTTAACGGGGAGCTGTTTTTT. Translated: CSVTRGTGVNGELFF.

V gene TRBV6-6 combines with J gene TRBJ1-5; D perhaps matches TRBD1 (6 bases). The CDR3 is 15 amino acids. Trimming pared 5 bases from V and 7 bases from J, leaving 18 bases between. Germline V gene lookup returns CDR1 MNHNY and CDR2 SVGAGI (reference sequence). CDR3 DNA sequence: TGTGCCAGCAGTGCGCAACAGGGATCTTGGCAGCCCCAGCATTTT. Residues: CASSAQQGSWQPQHF.

This rearrangement joins TRBV10-3 to TRBJ1-2; TRBD1 agrees at 8 bases. V was pared by 0 bases and J by 7 bases, with 1 base of the junction left unmatched. The germline V gene encodes CDR1 ENHRY and CDR2 SYGVKD. The CDR3 has 13 residues. In DNA, the CDR3 is TGTGCCATCAGTGAGTCGACAGGGGCTGGCTACACCTTC. It encodes CAISESTGAGYTF.

J is TRBJ1-3 and V is TRBV4-2, with D possibly being TRBD1 (6 bases). The V gene's germline CDR1 is LGHNA and CDR2 YNFKEQ. The CDR3 contains 15 residues. The V and J ends lost 1 base and 3 bases respectively, with 10 bases between them. The CDR3 nucleotides read TGTGCCAGCAGCCAAGCAGGGGCCGGTGGAAACACCATATATTTT. Translated, it gives CASSQAGAGGNTIYF.

The J gene is TRBJ1-2, the V gene TRBV12-3 or TRBV12-4; D is unclear. The CDR3 sequence is 13 residues long. V was cut by 5 bases and J by 8 bases, with 15 bases left in between. The CDR3 sequence: CASSRGGLGGYTF. CDR3 sequence (DNA): TGTGCCAGCAGTCGAGGAGGGCTGGGAGGCTACACCTTC.

The genes are TRBV2 and TRBJ1-5, with D uncertain. Germline CDR1 SNHLY, CDR2 FYNNEI. This CDR3 contains 13 residues. V lost 7 bases and J lost 0, with 7 bases in between. The CDR3 sequence is CASKGDSNQPQHF. The CDR3 region has the DNA TGTGCCAGCAAGGGAGATAGCAATCAGCCCCAGCATTTT.

The rearrangement uses TRBV27 and TRBJ1-4; D gene uncertain. V was pared by 6 bases and J by 13 bases, with 18 bases between. The CDR3 has 13 amino acids. The germline CDR1 and CDR2 sequences are MNHEY and SMNVEV (reference sequence). Written as DNA, the CDR3 is TGTGCCAGCAGCCCTAACCCCTCTCGGGGACTGTTTTTT. Protein product: CASSPNPSRGLFF.

Written as DNA, the CDR3 is TGTGCCAGCAGCCCCTCAGGATCCCCGCAGTATTCACCCCTCCACTTT. Its translation: CASSPSGSPQYSPLHF. This rearrangement joins TRBV3-1 (or the pseudogene TRBV3-2) to TRBJ1-6; D is ambiguous. Germline CDR1 and CDR2: LGHDT and YNNKEL (reference sequence). The CDR3 contains 16 residues. V dropped 4 bases and J dropped 8 bases, with 18 bases sitting between them.

For this clone: Other DNA sequences in this sample translate to the same CDR3. This chain joins TRBV13 and TRBJ1-1, with D maybe TRBD1 (6 bases). Germline CDR1 is PRHDT and CDR2 is FYEKMQ (reference sequence). The CDR3 is 14 amino acids. With 4 bases removed from V and 1 base from J, the gap between germline ends came to 10 bases. The CDR3 sequence is CASSSPTGNTEAFF. The CDR3 DNA sequence: TGTGCCAGCAGCTCGCCGACAGGGAACACTGAAGCTTTCTTT.

The rearrangement joins TRBV29-1 to TRBJ2-7; 12 bases agree with TRBD1. V trimming: 8 bases; J trimming: 5 bases; junction bases outside the gene matches: 10. Germline V lookup: CDR1 SQVTM, CDR2 ANQGSEA. The CDR3 covers 14 residues. The CDR3 DNA reads as TGCAGCATAAGGCCGGGGACAGGGGGCAACGAGCAGTACTTC. It yields the protein CSIRPGTGGNEQYF.

The gene calls are TRBV6-6 and TRBJ2-1; 7 bases match TRBD2. The CDR3 is 15 residues long. Unmatched junction bases numbered 8, after V lost 2 bases and J lost 7 bases. Germline V gene sequence: CDR1 MNHNY, CDR2 SVGAGI (reference sequence). In DNA, the CDR3 is TGTGCCAGCAGTTACCCCGGGACGGGAGGAAATGAGCAGTTCTTC. This codes for CASSYPGTGGNEQFF.